The subject of this entry is one TCR beta chain. CDR1 MNHEY and CDR2 SVGEGT come from the germline V gene. V was trimmed by 6 bases and J by 13 bases, leaving 22 bases between them. The CDR3 contains 14 residues. The data are from a study of blood T cells in healthy people across ages. The second PCR ran roughly 7 to 11 cycles with a sample-barcoded 5' primer and J-beta primers. TCRdb ran MiXCR on the 5' RACE reads and lists one entry per CDR3 protein. The sample carries under 2,000,000 distinct CDR3 sequences, about 49% recorded once. The sequenced sample consisted of blood. The TCR originated in a woman in her thirties or forties in good health. The V call is TRBV6-2 or TRBV6-3, the J call TRBJ2-4, with a possible D match to TRBD2 (6 bases). CDR3 amino acids: CASSLLADLREQYF. The DNA for the CDR3 is TGTGCCAGCAGCCTTTTAGCGGACCTCCGAGAGCAGTACTTC.